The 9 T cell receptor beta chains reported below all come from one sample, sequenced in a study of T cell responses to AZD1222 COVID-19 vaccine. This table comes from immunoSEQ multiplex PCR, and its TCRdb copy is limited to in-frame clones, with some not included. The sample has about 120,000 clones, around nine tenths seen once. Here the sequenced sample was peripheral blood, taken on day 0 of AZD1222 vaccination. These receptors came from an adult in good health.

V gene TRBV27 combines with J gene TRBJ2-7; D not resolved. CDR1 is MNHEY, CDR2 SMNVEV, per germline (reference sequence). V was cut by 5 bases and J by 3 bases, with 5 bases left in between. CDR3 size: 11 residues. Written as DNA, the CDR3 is TGTGCCAGCAGTGGCGGCTACGAGCAGTACTTC. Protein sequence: CASSGGYEQYF.

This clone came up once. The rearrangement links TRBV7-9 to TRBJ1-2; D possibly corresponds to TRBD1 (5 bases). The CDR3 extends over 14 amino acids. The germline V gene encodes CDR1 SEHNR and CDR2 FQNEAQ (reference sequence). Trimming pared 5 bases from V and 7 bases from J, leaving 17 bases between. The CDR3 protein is CASSPPPGEVGYTF. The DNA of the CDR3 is TGTGCCAGCAGCCCCCCCCCGGGGGAGGTTGGCTACACCTTC.

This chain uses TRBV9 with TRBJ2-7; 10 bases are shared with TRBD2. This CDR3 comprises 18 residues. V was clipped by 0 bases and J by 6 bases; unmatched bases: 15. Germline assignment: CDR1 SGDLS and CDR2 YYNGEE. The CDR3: CASSVGRLAGALGGEQYF. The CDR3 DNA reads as TGTGCCAGCAGCGTAGGTCGGCTAGCGGGAGCTCTGGGTGGCGAGCAGTACTTC.

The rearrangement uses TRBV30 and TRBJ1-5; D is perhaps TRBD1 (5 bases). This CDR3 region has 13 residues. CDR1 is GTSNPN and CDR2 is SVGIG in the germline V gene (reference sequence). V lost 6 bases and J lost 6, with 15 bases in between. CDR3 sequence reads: CACDLGRPQPQHF. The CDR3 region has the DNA TGTGCCTGCGATTTGGGACGGCCTCAGCCCCAGCATTTT.

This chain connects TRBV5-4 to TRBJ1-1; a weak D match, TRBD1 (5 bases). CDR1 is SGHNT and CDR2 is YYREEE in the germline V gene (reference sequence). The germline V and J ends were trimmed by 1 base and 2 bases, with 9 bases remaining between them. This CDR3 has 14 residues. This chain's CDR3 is CASSLPGGNTEAFF. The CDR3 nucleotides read TGTGCCAGCAGCTTGCCGGGGGGAAACACTGAAGCTTTCTTT.

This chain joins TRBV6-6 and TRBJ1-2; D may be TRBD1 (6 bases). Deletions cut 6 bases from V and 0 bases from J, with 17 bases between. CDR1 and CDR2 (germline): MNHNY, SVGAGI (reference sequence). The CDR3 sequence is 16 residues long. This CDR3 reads CASSPGGAHSNYGYTF. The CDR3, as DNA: TGTGCCAGCAGCCCCGGGGGGGCGCACTCTAACTATGGCTACACCTTC.

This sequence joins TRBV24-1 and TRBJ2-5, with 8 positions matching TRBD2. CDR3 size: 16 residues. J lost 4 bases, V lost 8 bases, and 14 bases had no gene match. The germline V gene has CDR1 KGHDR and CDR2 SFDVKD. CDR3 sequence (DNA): TGTGCCACCAACGCCACCCAAGCGGGAGAAAGAGAGACCCAGTACTTC. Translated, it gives CATNATQAGERETQYF.

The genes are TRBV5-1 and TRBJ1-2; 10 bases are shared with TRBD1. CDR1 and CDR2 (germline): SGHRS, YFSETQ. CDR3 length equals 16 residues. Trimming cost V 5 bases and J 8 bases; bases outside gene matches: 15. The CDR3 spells CASSPPGTGVRGGYTF. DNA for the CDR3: TGCGCCAGCAGTCCCCCCGGGACAGGGGTGAGGGGAGGCTACACCTTC.

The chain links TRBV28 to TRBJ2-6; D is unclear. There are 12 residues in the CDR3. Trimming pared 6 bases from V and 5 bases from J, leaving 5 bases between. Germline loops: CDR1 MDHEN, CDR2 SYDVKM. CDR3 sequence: CASSPRANVLTF. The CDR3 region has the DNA TGTGCCAGCAGCCCCCGGGCCAACGTCCTGACTTTC. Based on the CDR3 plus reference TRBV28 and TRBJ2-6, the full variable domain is DVKVTQSSRYLVKRTGEKVFLECVQDMDHENMFWYRQDPGLGLRLIYFSYDVKMKEKGDIPEGYSVSREKKERFSLILESASTNQTSMYLCASSPRANVLTFGAGSRLTVL.